These 7 T cell receptor beta chains were all obtained from the same sample, sequenced in a study of T cell repertoires in cytomegalovirus infection. TCRdb ran MiXCR on the reads and lists one entry per CDR3 protein. Altogether 900,000 to 950,000 distinct CDR3 sequences are present, approximately 30% being singletons, with the ten largest covering 10% to 15%. The antigens for these receptors are not known. The sequencing here drew on cultured CD8+ T cells from PBMCs, taken from culture after CMV antigen stimulation. The source is a human donor in good health (CMV status not recorded). Some clones in this sample may be carry-over from other donors' samples.

V and J are TRBV11-2 and TRBJ2-1; tentative D call: TRBD2 (6 bases). Germline CDR1 reads SGHAT; CDR2 reads FQNNGV. This CDR3 region has 16 residues. The V end was cut by 1 base, the J end by 6 bases, with 16 bases between. The DNA of the CDR3 is TGTGCCAGCAGCTTAGGGCCAGCGGCGGGGTCCAATGAGCAGTTCTTC. Its protein is CASSLGPAAGSNEQFF.

The rearrangement uses TRBV28 and TRBJ1-5; no firm D call. The germline V gene has CDR1 MDHEN and CDR2 SYDVKM. Trimming shortened V by 2 bases and J by 0 bases, and 11 bases separated the two germline ends. This CDR3 has 16 residues. As DNA, the CDR3 is TGTGCCAGCAGTTTAGTCAGTTCTAATAGCAATCAGCCCCAGCATTTT. Translating it yields CASSLVSSNSNQPQHF.

This chain connects TRBV6-5 to TRBJ2-3; weak D call: TRBD2 (7 bases). The CDR3 covers 17 residues. Deletions cut 3 bases from V and 3 bases from J, with 19 bases between. Germline CDR1 MNHEY, CDR2 SVGAGI. The CDR3 DNA reads as TGTGCCAGCAGTTATTCCGGGGAGGGGGGGGAAACAGATACGCAGTATTTT. Protein sequence: CASSYSGEGGETDTQYF.

This clonotype appeared a few times. The V and J genes are TRBV7-8 and TRBJ2-7, with D perhaps TRBD1 (6 bases). This CDR3 has 17 amino acids. The V and J ends lost 5 bases and 5 bases respectively, with 25 bases between them. Germline CDR1 SGHVS, CDR2 FQNEAQ. The DNA for the CDR3 is TGTGCCAGCAGCCCCCTCCACCGGGACACCCTTACGCACGAGCAGTACTTC. Its translation is CASSPLHRDTLTHEQYF.

This clonotype turned up a few times. This sequence joins TRBV19 and TRBJ1-1, with unresolved D. V lost 7 bases and J lost 0, with 9 bases in between. The CDR3 loop spans 13 amino acids. Germline CDR1 and CDR2: LNHDA and SQIVND (reference sequence). Written as DNA, the CDR3 is TGTGCCAGTATCGGAATTATGAACACTGAAGCTTTCTTT. Translated, it gives CASIGIMNTEAFF.

The J gene is TRBJ1-5, the V gene TRBV7-2, with D possibly matching TRBD1 (5 bases). Looked up from germline, CDR1 is SGHTA and CDR2 is FQGNSA. V gave up 7 bases and J gave up 4 bases, with 20 bases separating them. The CDR3 contains 16 residues. In nucleotides, the CDR3 is TGTGCCAGCACCCCCCCCTCGGGGGGTAGAAATCAGCCCCAGCATTTT. It specifies CASTPPSGGRNQPQHF.

This clonotype has a handful of counts. V usage is TRBV7-9 and J usage is TRBJ2-7; 10 bases match TRBD2. Germline lookup yields CDR1 SEHNR and CDR2 FQNEAQ (reference sequence). The CDR3 runs to 14 residues. With V trimmed by 5 bases and J by 3 bases, 4 bases remained unmatched. Here the CDR3 reads CASSETSGLYEQYF. The CDR3 nucleotides read TGTGCCAGCAGCGAGACTAGCGGGCTCTACGAGCAGTACTTC.